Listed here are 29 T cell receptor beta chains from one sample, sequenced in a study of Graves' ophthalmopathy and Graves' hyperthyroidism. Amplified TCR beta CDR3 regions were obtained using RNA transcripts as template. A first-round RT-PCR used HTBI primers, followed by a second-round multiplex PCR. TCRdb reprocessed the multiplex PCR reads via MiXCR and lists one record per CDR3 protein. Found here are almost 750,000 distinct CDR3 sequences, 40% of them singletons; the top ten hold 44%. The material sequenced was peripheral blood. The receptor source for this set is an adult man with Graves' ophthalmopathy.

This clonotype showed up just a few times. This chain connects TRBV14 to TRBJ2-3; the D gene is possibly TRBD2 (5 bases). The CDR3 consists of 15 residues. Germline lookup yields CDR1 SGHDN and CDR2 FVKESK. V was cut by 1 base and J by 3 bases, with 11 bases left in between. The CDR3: CASSQVMGATDTQYF. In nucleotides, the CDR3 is TGTGCCAGCAGCCAAGTAATGGGAGCGACAGATACGCAGTATTTT.

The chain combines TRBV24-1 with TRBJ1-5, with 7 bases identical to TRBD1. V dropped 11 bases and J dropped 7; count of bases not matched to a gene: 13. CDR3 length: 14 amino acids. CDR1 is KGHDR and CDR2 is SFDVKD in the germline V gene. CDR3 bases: TGTGCCAGCAGGATCGACAGGGTGGGGCAGCCCCAGCATTTT. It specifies CASRIDRVGQPQHF.

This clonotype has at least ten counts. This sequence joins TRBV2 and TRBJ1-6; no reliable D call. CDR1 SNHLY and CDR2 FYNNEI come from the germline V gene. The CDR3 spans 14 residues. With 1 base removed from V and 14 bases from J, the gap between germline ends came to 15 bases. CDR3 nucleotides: TGTGCCAGCAGTGAAGAGGCTATAGGATGGGCCCTCCACTTT. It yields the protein CASSEEAIGWALHF.

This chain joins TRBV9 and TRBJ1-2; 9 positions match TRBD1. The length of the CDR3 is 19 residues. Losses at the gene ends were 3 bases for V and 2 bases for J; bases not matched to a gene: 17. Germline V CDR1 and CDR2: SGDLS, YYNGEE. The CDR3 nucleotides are TGTGCCAGCAGCGGCCGACAGGGGGATGGCCGATGGGTAAACTATGGCTACACCTTC. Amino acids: CASSGRQGDGRWVNYGYTF. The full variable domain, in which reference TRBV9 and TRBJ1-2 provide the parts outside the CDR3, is DSGVTQTPKHLITATGQRVTLRCSPRSGDLSVYWYQQSLDQGLQFLIQYYNGEERAKGNILERFSAQQFPDLHSELNLSSLELGDSALYFCASSGRQGDGRWVNYGYTFGSGTRLTVV.

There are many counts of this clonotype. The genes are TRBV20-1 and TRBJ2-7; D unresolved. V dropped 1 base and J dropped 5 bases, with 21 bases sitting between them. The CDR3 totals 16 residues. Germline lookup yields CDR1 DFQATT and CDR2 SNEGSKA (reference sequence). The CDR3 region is CSARAIEGETVNEQYF. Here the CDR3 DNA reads TGCAGTGCTAGAGCTATAGAAGGCGAGACGGTAAACGAGCAGTACTTC.

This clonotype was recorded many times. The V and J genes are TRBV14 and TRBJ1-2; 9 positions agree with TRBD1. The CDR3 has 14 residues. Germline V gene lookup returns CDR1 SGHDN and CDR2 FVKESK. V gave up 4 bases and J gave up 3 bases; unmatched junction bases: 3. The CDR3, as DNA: TGTGCCAGCAGCCCAGGACAGGGGTACTATGGCTACACCTTC. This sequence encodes CASSPGQGYYGYTF.

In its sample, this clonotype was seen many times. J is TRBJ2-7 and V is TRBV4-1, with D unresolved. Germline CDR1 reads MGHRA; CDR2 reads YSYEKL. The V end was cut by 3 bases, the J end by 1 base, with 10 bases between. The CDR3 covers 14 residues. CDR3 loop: CASSQVPDSYEQYF. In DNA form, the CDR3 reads TGCGCCAGCAGCCAGGTTCCCGATTCCTACGAGCAGTACTTC.

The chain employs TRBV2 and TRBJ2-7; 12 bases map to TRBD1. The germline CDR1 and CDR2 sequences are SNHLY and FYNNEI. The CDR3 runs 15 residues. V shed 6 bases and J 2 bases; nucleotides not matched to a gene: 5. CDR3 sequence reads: CASRGTGGLTYEQYF. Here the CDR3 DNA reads TGTGCCAGCAGAGGGACAGGGGGCCTTACCTACGAGCAGTACTTC.

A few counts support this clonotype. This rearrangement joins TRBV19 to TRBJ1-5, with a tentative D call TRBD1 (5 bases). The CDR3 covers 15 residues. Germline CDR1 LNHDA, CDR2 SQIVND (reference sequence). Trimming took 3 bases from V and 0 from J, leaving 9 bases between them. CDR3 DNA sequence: TGTGCCAGTAGTATGGGGGGAGGTAGCAATCAGCCCCAGCATTTT. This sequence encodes CASSMGGGSNQPQHF. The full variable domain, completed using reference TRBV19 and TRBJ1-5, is DGGITQSPKYLFRKEGQNVTLSCEQNLNHDAMYWYRQDPGQGLRLIYYSQIVNDFQKGDIAEGYSVSREKKESFPLTVTSAQKNPTAFYLCASSMGGGSNQPQHFGDGTRLSIL.

In DNA form, the CDR3 reads TGTGCCAGCAGCCAGAGGACTAGCGGGGGGGCCTTCTACGAGCAGTACTTC. Encoded protein: CASSQRTSGGAFYEQYF. The rearrangement uses TRBV7-2 and TRBJ2-7, with 15 positions matching TRBD2. V shed 5 bases, J shed 3 bases, and the junction held 8 bases outside the gene matches. CDR3 length: 17 residues. The germline V gene has CDR1 SGHTA and CDR2 FQGNSA.

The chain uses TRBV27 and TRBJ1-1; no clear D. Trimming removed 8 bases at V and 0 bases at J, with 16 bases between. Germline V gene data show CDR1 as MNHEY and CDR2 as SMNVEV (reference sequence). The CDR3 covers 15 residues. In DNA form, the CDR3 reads TGTGCCAGCTCACCAACTTCACAGATGAACACTGAAGCTTTCTTT. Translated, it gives CASSPTSQMNTEAFF.

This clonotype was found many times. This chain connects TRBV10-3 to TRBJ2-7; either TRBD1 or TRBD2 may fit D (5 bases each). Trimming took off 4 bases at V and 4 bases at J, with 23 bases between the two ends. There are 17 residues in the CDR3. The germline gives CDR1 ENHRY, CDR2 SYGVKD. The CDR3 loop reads CAISGPRQGAGPYEQYF. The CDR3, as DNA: TGTGCCATCAGTGGCCCTCGCCAGGGTGCGGGCCCTTACGAGCAGTACTTC.

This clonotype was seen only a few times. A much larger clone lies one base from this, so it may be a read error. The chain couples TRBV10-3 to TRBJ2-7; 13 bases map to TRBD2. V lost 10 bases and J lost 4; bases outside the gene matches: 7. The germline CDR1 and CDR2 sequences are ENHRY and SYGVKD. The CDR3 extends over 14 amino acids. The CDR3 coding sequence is TGTGCCAGCACCCGGACTAGCGGGAGTTACGAGCAGTACTTC. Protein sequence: CASTRTSGSYEQYF.

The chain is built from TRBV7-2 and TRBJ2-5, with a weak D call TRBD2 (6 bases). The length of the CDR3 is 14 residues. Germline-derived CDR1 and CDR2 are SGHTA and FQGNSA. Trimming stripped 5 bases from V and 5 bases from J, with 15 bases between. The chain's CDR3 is CASSKTSLWETQYF. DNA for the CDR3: TGTGCCAGCAGCAAAACTAGCCTGTGGGAGACCCAGTACTTC.

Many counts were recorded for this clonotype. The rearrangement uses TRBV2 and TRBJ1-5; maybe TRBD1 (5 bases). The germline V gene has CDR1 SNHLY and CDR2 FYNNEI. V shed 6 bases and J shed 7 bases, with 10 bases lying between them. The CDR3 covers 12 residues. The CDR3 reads CASSQQDQPQHF. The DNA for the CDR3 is TGTGCCAGCAGCCAACAGGACCAGCCCCAGCATTTT.

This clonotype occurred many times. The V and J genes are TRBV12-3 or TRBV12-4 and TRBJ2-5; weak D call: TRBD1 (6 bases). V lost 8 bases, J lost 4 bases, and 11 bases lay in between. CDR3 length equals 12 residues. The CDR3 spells CASQDSGETQYF. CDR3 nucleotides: TGTGCCAGCCAGGACAGCGGAGAGACCCAGTACTTC.

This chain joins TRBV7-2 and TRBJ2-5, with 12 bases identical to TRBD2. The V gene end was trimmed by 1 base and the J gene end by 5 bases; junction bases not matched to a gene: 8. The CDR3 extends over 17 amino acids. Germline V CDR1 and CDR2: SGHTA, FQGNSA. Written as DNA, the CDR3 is TGTGCCAGCAGCTTAGAAACGAGACTAGCGGGGGTGGAGACCCAGTACTTC. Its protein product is CASSLETRLAGVETQYF.

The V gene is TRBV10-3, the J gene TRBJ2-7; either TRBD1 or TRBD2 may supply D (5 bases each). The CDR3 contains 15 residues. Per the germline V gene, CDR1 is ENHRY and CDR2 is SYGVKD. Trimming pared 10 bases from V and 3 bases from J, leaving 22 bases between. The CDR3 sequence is CASSEGLDFLYEQYF. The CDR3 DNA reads TGTGCCAGTAGTGAGGGGCTAGACTTCCTCTACGAGCAGTACTTC.

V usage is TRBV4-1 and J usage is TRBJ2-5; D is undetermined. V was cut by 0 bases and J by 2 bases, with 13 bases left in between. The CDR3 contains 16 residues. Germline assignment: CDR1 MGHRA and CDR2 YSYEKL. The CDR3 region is CASSQDLGGLQETQYF. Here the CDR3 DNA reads TGCGCCAGCAGCCAAGATTTAGGTGGTTTACAAGAGACCCAGTACTTC.

This CDR3 reads CASSLNGNSPLHF. In DNA, the CDR3 is TGTGCCAGCAGTTTAAATGGTAATTCACCCCTCCACTTT. This rearrangement joins TRBV25-1 to TRBJ1-6; D is unresolved. Germline loops: CDR1 MGHDK, CDR2 SYGVNS. The CDR3 runs to 13 residues. Trimming took 5 bases from V and 6 from J, leaving 8 bases between them.

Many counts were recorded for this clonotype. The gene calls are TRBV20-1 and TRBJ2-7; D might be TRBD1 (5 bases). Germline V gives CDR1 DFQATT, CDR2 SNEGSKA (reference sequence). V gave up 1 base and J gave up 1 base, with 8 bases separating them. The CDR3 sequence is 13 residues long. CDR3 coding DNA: TGCAGTGCTAGAGCCAGGGCATCCTACGAGCAGTACTTC. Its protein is CSARARASYEQYF.

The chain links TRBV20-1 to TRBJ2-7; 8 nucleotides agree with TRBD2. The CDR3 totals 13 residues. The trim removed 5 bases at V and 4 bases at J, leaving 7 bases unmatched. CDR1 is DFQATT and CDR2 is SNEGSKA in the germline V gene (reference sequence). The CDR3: CSAPRVAGYEQYF. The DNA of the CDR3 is TGCAGTGCTCCCCGGGTAGCGGGGTACGAGCAGTACTTC.

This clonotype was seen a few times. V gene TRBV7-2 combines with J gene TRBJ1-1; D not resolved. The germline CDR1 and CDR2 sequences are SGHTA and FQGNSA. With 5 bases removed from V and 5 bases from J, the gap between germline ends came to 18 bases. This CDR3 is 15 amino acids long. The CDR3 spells CASSQVKALGTEAFF. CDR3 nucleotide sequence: TGTGCCAGCAGCCAAGTGAAGGCCCTTGGGACTGAAGCTTTCTTT.

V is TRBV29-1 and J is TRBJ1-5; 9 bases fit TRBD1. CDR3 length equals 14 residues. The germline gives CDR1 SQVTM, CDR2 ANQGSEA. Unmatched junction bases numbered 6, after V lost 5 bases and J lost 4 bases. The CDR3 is CSVQGTGQNQPQHF. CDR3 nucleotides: TGCAGCGTTCAAGGGACAGGGCAAAATCAGCCCCAGCATTTT.

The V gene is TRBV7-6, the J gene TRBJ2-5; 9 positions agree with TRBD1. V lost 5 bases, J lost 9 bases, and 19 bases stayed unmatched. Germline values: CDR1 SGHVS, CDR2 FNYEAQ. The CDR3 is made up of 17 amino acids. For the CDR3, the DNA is TGTGCCAGCAGCGACGTGTCTCGGGACAGGGATAATCAGCCCCAGTACTTC. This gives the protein CASSDVSRDRDNQPQYF.

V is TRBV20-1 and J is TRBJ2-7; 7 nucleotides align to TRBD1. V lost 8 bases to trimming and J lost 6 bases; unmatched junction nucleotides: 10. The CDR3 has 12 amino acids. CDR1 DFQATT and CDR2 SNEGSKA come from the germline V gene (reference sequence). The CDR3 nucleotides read TGCAGTACGTCCATAGGGGGCGGCGAGCAGTACTTC. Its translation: CSTSIGGGEQYF.

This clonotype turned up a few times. CDR3 DNA sequence: TGTGCCAGCAGCTTAAGGGGACTAGCTAACACCGGGGAGCTGTTTTTT. Translated, it gives CASSLRGLANTGELFF. The chain carries TRBV7-2 and TRBJ2-2, with 9 bases that match TRBD2. Losses at the gene ends were 2 bases for V and 2 bases for J; bases not matched to a gene: 3. Germline V lookup: CDR1 SGHTA, CDR2 FQGNSA. The CDR3 totals 16 residues.

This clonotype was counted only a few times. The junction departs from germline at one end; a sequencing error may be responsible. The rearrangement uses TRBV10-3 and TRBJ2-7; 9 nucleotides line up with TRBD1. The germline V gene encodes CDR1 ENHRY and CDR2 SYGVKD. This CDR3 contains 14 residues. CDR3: CASSPRDRDNEQYF. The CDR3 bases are TGTGCCAGCAGTCCCCGGGACAGGGACAACGAGCAGTACTTC.

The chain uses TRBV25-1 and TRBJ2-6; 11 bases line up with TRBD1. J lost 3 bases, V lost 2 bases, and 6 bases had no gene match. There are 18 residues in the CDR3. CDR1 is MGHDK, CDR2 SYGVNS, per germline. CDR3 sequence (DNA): TGTGCCAGCAGTGAACAGGGACAGGGGGACGGTGGGGCCAACGTCCTGACTTTC. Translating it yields CASSEQGQGDGGANVLTF.